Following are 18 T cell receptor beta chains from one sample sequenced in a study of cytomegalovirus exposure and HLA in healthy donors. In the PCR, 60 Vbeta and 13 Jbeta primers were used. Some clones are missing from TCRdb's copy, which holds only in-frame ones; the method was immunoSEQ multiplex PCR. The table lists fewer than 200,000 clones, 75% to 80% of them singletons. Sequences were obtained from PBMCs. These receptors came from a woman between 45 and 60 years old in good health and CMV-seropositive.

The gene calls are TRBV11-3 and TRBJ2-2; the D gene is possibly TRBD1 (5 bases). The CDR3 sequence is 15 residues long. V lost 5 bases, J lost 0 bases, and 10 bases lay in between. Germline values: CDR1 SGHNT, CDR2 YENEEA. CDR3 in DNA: TGTGCCAGCAGCCGCGACAGTACGAACACCGGGGAGCTGTTTTTT. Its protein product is CASSRDSTNTGELFF. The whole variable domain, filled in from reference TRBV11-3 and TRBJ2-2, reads EAGVVQSPRYKIIEKKQPVAFWCNPISGHNTLYWYLQNLGQGPELLIRYENEEAVDDSQLPKDRFSAERLKGVDSTLKIQPAELGDSAVYLCASSRDSTNTGELFFGEGSRLTVL.

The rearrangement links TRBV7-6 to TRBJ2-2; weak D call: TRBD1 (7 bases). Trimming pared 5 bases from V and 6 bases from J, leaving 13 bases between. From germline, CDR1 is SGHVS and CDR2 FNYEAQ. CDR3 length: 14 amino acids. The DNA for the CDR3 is TGTGCCAGCAGCCCCCAGGGGGGACCCGGGGAGCTGTTTTTT. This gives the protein CASSPQGGPGELFF.

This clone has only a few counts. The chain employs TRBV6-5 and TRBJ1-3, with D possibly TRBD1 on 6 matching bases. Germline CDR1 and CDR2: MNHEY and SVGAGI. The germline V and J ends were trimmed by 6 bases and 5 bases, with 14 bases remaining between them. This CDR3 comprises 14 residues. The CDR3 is CASSPRQARNTIYF. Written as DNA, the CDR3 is TGTGCCAGCAGCCCCCGACAGGCGAGAAACACCATATATTTT.

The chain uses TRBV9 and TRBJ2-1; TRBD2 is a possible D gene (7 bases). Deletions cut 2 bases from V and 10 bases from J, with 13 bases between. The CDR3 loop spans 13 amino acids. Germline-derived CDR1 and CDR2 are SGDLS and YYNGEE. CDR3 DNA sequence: TGTGCCAGCAGCGTCCCCGGGGGGCGGGAGCAGTTCTTC. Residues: CASSVPGGREQFF.

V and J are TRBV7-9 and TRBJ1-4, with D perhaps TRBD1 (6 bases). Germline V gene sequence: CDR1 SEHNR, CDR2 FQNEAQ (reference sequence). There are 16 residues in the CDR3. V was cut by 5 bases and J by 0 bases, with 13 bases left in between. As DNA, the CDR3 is TGTGCCAGCAGCCCCGGACAGCCAGCAACTAATGAAAAACTGTTTTTT. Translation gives CASSPGQPATNEKLFF.

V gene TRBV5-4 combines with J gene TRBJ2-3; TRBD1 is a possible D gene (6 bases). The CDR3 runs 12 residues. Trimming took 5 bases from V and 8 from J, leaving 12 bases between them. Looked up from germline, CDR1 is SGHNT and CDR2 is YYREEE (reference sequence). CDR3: CASSPDSGTQYF. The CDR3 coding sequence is TGTGCCAGCAGTCCGGACAGCGGTACGCAGTATTTT.

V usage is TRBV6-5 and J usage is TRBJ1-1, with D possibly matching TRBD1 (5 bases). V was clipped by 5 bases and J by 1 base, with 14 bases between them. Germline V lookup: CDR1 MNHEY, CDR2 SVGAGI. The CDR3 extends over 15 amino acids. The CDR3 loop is CASSLTGHTNTEAFF. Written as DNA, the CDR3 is TGTGCCAGCAGTCTAACCGGACATACGAACACTGAAGCTTTCTTT.

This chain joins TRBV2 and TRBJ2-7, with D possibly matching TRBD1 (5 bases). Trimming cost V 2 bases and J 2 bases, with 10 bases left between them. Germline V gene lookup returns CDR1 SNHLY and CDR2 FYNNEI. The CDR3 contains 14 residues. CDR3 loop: CASSETTGAYEQYF. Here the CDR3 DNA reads TGTGCCAGCAGTGAAACCACAGGAGCCTACGAGCAGTACTTC.

The CDR3 region has the DNA TGTGCCAGCACCCAACCAGGAGGCAGGGGGTCTGGCTACACCTTC. Amino acid sequence: CASTQPGGRGSGYTF. The chain carries TRBV6-5 and TRBJ1-2; 7 positions agree with TRBD1. CDR3 length: 15 residues. The trim removed 7 bases at V and 7 bases at J, leaving 15 bases unmatched. CDR1 MNHEY and CDR2 SVGAGI come from the germline V gene.

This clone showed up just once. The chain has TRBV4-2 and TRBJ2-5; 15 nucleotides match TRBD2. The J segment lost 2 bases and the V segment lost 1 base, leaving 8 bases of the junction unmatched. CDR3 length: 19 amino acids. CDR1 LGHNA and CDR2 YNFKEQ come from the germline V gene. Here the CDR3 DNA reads TGTGCCAGCAGCCAAGTATCCGGACTAGCGGGGGGGCGGCAAGAGACCCAGTACTTC. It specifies CASSQVSGLAGGRQETQYF.

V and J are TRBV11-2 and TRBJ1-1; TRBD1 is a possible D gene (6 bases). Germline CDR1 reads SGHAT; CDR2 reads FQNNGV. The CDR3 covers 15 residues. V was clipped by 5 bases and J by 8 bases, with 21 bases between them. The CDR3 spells CASSPAPTGRWEAFF. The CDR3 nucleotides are TGTGCCAGCAGCCCAGCCCCGACAGGAAGGTGGGAAGCTTTCTTT.

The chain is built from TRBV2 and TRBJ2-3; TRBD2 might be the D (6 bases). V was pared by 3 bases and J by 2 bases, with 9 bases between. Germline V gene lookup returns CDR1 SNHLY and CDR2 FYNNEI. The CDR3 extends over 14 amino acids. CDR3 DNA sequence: TGTGCCAGCAGTGAGGCGGGATTCACAGATACGCAGTATTTT. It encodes CASSEAGFTDTQYF.

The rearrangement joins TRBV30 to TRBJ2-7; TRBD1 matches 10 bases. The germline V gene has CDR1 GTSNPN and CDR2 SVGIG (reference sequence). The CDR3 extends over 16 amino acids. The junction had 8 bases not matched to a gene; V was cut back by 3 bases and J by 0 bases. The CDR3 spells CAWRRQGAFPSYEQYF. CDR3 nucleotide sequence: TGTGCCTGGAGGCGACAGGGGGCGTTCCCCTCCTACGAGCAGTACTTC.

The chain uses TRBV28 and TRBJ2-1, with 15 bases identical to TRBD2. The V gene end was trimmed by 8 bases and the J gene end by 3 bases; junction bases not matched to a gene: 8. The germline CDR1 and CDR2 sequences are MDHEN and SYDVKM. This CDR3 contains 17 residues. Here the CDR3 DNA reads TGTGCCAGCTCGGGACTAGCGGGGGGCCAACACTACAATGAGCAGTTCTTC. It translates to CASSGLAGGQHYNEQFF.

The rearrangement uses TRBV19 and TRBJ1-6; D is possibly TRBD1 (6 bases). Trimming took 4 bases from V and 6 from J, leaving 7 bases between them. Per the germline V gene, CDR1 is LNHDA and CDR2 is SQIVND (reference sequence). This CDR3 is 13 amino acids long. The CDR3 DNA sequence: TGTGCCAGTAGTACAGGGGTTAATTCACCCCTCCACTTT. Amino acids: CASSTGVNSPLHF.

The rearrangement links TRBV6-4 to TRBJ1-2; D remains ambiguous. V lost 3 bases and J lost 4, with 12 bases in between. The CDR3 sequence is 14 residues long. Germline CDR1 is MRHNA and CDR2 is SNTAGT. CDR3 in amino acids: CASSEGPGSYGYTF. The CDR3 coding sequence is TGTGCCAGCAGTGAGGGCCCGGGGAGCTATGGCTACACCTTC.

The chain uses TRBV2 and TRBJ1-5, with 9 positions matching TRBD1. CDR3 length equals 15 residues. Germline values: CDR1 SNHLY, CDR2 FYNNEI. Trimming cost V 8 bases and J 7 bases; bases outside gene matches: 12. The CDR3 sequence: CASAAETGGGQPQHF. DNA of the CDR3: TGTGCCAGCGCCGCCGAAACAGGGGGCGGACAGCCCCAGCATTTT.

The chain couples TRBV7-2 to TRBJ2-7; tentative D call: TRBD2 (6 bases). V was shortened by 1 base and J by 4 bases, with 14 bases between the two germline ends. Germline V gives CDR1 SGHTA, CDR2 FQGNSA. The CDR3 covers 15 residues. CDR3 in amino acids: CASSLGQGGLYEQYF. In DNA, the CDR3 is TGTGCCAGCAGCTTAGGTCAAGGAGGGTTGTACGAGCAGTACTTC.